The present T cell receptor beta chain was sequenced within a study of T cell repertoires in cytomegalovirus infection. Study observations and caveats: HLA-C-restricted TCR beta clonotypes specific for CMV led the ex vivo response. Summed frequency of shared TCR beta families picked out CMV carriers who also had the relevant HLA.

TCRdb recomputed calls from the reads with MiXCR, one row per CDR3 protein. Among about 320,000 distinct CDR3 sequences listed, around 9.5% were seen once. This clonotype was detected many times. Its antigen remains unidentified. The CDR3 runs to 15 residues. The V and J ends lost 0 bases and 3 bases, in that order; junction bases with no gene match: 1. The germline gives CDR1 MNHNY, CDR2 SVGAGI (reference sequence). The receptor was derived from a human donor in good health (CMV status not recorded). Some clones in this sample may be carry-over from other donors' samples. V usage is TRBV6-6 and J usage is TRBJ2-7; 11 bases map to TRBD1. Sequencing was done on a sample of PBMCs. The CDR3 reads CASSYSGTGGYEQYF. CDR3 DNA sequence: TGTGCCAGCAGTTACTCCGGGACAGGGGGCTACGAGCAGTACTTC.